This T cell receptor (beta chain) was identified in a study of vaccination effects on CD4 cells after COVID-19. On the study more broadly: It was a median of 72 days after the second dose that post-vaccine samples were obtained. Broader study findings: Infection-derived and vaccine-derived clones contracted markedly late after vaccination.

Some clones are missing from TCRdb's copy, which holds only in-frame ones; the method was immunoSEQ multiplex PCR. This sample has tens of thousands of clones, with over 70% found just once. Germline V gene sequence: CDR1 MNHNY, CDR2 SVGAGI (reference sequence). The CDR3 extends over 15 amino acids. The ends were cut back, 9 bases at V and 0 bases at J, with 12 bases in the middle. Antigen-specific CD4+ T cells were expanded (with viral peptide pools) by the ViraFEST assay ahead of sequencing. It was after roughly ten days of culture that CD4+ T cells were isolated. The vaccine given was either BNT162b2 or mRNA-1273, in two doses. Neither prior SARS-CoV-2 infection nor positive nucleocapsid antibodies were present in the vaccine recipients. PBMC cultures contained 2 million or so cells per well, roughly 10 IU/ml IL-2 and roughly 10 ug/ml peptides. As concerns this clone: Its antigen remains unidentified.

The source of this sequence is a human donor who received a COVID-19 vaccine. This sample comprised CD4+ T cells from PBMCs cultured with HCoV-229E spike peptides, obtained after COVID-19 vaccination. The V and J genes are TRBV6-6 and TRBJ2-6; TRBD2 might be the D (6 bases). The CDR3 protein is CASRRDLSGANVLTF. The CDR3 nucleotides read TGTGCCAGTAGGAGGGACCTCTCTGGGGCCAACGTCCTGACTTTC.